This TCR beta chain emerged from a study of response to subunit inactivated influenza vaccine (dated 2018 in TCRdb). Regarding the research as a whole: Deep quantitative profiling of the T cell receptor repertoire was used in the study to follow responses to a trivalent subunit inactivated influenza vaccine. What the authors observed across the whole study: The authors suggested that each seasonal influenza vaccination may recruit only a limited number of new T cells.

V was cut back by 2 bases and J by 2 bases, leaving a gap of 6 bases between them. The CDR3 numbers 14 residues from cysteine through phenylalanine. Of the read, only the CDR3 DNA is kept; its 42 bases are in frame from base 1. The germline V gene (reference sequence) yields SEHNR for CDR1 and FQNEAQ for CDR2. This clonotype was detected only a few times. What this receptor recognizes is not known. Base qualities are not recorded, but no much larger clone differs from it by a single base. The library was built by means of RT-PCR. The sequencer listed for this sample is Illumina HiSeq 2500. TCRdb reworked the public reads: Q25 trimming with fastp, MiXCR clone assembly, productive beta chains retained. Rows merge per CDR3 protein into single entries with the most common DNA and genes. The sample table lists roughly 710,000 distinct CDR3 sequences, about 15% of them with a count of one. The ten top clones hold 6% to 9.5% of the sample.

Sequencing was performed on PBMCs from blood, taken 14 days before vaccination. This receptor was obtained from a man aged 45 to 65 who received an inactivated influenza vaccine. Donor details come from another sample of the same person, matched by shared clones. This receptor chain uses TRBV7-9 and TRBJ2-2; the D gene cannot be named for sure. At the DNA level, the sequence is TGTGCCAGCAGCTTAACAGACAACACCGGGGAGCTGTTTTTT. This translates into CASSLTDNTGELFF.